This TCR beta chain was retrieved from a study of identical twins. Trimming cost V 3 bases and J 8 bases, with 20 bases left between them. This CDR3 is 16 amino acids long. Germline assignment: CDR1 LNHDA and CDR2 SQIVND (reference sequence). Via MiXCR, TCRdb re-called the 5' RACE reads, giving one row per CDR3 protein. The profile shows nearly 900,000 distinct CDR3 sequences, 9% to 15% of them singletons. The sample also formed part of further work on yellow fever vaccine responses in identical twins.

V usage is TRBV19 and J usage is TRBJ2-1; D possibly corresponds to TRBD2 (7 bases). Material: PBMCs. The receptor's source is a woman between 18 and 29 years old in good health. The CDR3 spells CASSMVWGGRLDEQFF. The CDR3 DNA reads TGTGCCAGTAGTATGGTCTGGGGGGGGCGGTTGGATGAGCAGTTCTTC.